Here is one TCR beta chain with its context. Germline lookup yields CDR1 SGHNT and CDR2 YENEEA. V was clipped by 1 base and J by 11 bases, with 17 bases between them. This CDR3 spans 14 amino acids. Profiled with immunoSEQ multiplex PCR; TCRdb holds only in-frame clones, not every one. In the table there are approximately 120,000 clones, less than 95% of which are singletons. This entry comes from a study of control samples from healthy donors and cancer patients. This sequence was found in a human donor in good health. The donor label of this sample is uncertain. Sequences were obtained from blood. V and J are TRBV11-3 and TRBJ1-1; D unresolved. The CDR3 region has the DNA TGTGCCAGCAGCTTAGGAAGTGCGGCCGCCGAGGCTTTCTTT. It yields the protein CASSLGSAAAEAFF.